Included here is one TCR beta chain sequence, with context. Germline assignment: CDR1 LNHDA and CDR2 SQIVND (reference sequence). The V gene end was trimmed by 1 base and the J gene end by 4 bases; junction bases not matched to a gene: 6. CDR3 size: 15 residues. These data originate in a study of blood T cell repertoires in COVID-19. For the study at large: PBMCs, B-cell-depleted T cells, or T cells were the source of the cDNA or gDNA that made up the material.

Original methodology: Reference gene primer amplification gave estimated nucleated cell counts. Measured with immunoSEQ multiplex PCR; TCRdb has only the in-frame clones, and not every one. D and trimming were read from the DNA, whereas the V and J calls and clone size are those reported in that table. The sample lists about 400,000 clones; 89% were seen once. Participants had their cohort set by participant-reported clinical history. The recovered donors of Cohort 3 showed two negative PCRs, clearance, or symptom resolution. The sample was PBMCs or T cells enriched from blood (not recorded which). This clonotype originated in a woman in her twenties or thirties who had recovered from COVID-19. The rearrangement uses TRBV19 and TRBJ2-7; 8 bases align to TRBD1. The CDR3, as DNA: TGTGCCAGTAGTATAGTCCAGGGGGCAGGTTACGAGCAGTACTTC. Residues: CASSIVQGAGYEQYF.